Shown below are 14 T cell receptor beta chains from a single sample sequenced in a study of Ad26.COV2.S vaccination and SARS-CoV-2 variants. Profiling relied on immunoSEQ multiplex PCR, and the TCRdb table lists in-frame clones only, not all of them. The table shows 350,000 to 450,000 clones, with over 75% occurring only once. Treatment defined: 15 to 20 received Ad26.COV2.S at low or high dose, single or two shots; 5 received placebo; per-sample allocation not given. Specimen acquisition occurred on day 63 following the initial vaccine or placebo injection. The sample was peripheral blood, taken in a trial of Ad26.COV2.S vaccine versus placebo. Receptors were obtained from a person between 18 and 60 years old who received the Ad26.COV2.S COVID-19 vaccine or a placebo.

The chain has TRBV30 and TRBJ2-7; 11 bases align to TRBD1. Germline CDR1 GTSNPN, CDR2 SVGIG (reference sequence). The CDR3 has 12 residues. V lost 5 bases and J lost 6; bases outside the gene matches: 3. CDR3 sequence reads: CAWEGQGGEQYF. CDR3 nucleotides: TGTGCCTGGGAGGGACAGGGGGGCGAGCAGTACTTC. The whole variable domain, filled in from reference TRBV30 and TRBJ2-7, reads SQTIHQWPATLVQPVGSPLSLECTVEGTSNPNLYWYRQAAGRGLQLLFYSVGIGQISSEVPQNLSASRPQDRQFILSSKKLLLSDSGFYLCAWEGQGGEQYFGPGTRLTVT.

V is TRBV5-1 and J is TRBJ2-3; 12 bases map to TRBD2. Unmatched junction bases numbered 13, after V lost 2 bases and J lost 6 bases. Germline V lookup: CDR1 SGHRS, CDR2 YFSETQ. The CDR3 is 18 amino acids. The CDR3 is CASSFGLAGGQAVDTQYF. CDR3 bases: TGCGCCAGCAGCTTTGGGCTAGCGGGGGGGCAAGCGGTGGATACGCAGTATTTT.

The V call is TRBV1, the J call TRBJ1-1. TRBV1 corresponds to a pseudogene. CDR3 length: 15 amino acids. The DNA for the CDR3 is TGCACCAGCAGCCCCCCCCCTGAGATGAACACTGAAGCTTTCTTT. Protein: CTSSPPPEMNTEAFF.

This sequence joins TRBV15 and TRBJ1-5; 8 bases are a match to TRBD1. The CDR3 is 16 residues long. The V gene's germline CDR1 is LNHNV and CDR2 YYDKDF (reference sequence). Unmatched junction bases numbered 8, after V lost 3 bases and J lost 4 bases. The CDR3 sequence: CATSSERDRSNQPQHF. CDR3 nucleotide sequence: TGTGCCACCAGCAGTGAAAGGGACAGGAGTAATCAGCCCCAGCATTTT.

The CDR3 here is CASSQVPGVYGYTF. As DNA, the CDR3 is TGTGCCAGCAGCCAAGTCCCAGGGGTCTATGGCTACACCTTC. V and J are TRBV14 and TRBJ1-2, with D maybe TRBD1 (6 bases). From germline, CDR1 is SGHDN and CDR2 FVKESK. The CDR3 consists of 14 residues. Trimming left V 1 base short and J 4 bases short, with 10 bases between.

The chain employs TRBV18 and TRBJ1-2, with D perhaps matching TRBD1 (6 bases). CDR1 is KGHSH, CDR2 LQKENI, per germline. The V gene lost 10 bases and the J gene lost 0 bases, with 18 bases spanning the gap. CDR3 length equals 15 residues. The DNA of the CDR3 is TGTGCCATTTCTAATGGACAGTTCCCTAACTATGGCTACACCTTC. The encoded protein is CAISNGQFPNYGYTF.

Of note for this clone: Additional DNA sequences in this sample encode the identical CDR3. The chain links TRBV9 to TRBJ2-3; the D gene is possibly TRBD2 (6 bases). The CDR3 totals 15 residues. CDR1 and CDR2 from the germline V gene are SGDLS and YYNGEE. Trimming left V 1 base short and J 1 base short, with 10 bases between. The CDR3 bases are TGTGCCAGCAGCGTACGGGGCGGGGGCACAGATACGCAGTATTTT. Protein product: CASSVRGGGTDTQYF.

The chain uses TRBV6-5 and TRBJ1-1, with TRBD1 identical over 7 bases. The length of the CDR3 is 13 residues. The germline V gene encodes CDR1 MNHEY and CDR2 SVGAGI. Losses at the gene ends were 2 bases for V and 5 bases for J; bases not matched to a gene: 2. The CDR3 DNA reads TGTGCCAGCAGTTACAGGGGGCAAACTGAAGCTTTCTTT. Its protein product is CASSYRGQTEAFF.

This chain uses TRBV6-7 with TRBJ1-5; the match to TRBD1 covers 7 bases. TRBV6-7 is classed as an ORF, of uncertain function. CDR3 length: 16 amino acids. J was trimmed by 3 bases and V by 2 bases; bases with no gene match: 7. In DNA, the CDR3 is TGTGCCAGCAGTTACGAGGGGGGACAGCCCAATCAGCCCCAGCATTTT. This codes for CASSYEGGQPNQPQHF.

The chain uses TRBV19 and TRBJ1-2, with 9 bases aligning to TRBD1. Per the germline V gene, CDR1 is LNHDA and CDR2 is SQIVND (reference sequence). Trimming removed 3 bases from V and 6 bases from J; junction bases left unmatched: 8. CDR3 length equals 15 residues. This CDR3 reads CASSIRGQGRDGYTF. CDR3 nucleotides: TGTGCCAGTAGTATTCGGGGACAGGGTCGCGATGGCTACACCTTC.

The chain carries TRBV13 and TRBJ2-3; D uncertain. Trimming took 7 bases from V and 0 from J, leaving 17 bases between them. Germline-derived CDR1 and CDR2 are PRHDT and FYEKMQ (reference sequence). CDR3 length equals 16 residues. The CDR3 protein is CASTPNPWMSTDTQYF. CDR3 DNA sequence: TGTGCCAGCACTCCCAATCCCTGGATGAGCACAGATACGCAGTATTTT.

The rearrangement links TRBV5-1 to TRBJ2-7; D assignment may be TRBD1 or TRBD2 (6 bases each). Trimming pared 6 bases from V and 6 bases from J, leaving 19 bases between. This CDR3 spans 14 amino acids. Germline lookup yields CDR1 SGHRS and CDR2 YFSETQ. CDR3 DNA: TGCGCCAGCATCGCCGCGGGACACGGTAGCGAGCAGTACTTC. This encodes CASIAAGHGSEQYF. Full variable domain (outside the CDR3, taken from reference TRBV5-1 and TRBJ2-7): KAGVTQTPRYLIKTRGQQVTLSCSPISGHRSVSWYQQTPGQGLQFLFEYFSETQRNKGNFPGRFSGRQFSNSRSEMNVSTLELGDSALYLCASIAAGHGSEQYFGPGTRLTVT.

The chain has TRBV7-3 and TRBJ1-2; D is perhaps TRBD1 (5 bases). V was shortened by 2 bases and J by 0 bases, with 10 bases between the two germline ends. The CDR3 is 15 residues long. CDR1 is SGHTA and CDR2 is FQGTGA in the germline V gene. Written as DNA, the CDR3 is TGTGCCAGCAGCTTAGGGGGTCCCGCTAACTATGGCTACACCTTC. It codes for CASSLGGPANYGYTF.

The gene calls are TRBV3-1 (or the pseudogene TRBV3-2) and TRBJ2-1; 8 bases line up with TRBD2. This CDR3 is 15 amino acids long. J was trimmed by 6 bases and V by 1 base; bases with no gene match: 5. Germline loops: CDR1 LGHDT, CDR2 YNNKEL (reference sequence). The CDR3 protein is CASSQGGGGFNEQFF. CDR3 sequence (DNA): TGTGCCAGCAGCCAAGGAGGCGGGGGGTTCAATGAGCAGTTCTTC.